This passage covers 5 T cell receptor beta chains from one sample sequenced in a study of graft-versus-host responses after intestinal transplantation. Assay used: immunoSEQ multiplex PCR; TCRdb lists only in-frame clones, some missing. The sample yields tens of thousands of clones, 80% to 95% seen once. These receptors lack a known antigen. This specimen consisted of unstimulated CD8+ T cells sorted from spleen or lymph node cells, obtained before transplant. These receptors all come from a human donor who was the organ donor for an intestinal transplant.

The rearrangement links TRBV6-5 to TRBJ1-1, with D possibly matching TRBD1 (6 bases). The CDR3 contains 14 residues. Looked up from germline, CDR1 is MNHEY and CDR2 is SVGAGI. V shed 0 bases and J shed 5 bases, with 10 bases lying between them. This chain's CDR3 is CASSYSPGVTEAFF. The CDR3 nucleotides are TGTGCCAGCAGTTACTCCCCAGGGGTTACTGAAGCTTTCTTT.

This clone was observed a single time. One end of the junction varies from germline; a read error may be responsible. V usage is TRBV5-1 and J usage is TRBJ2-6; unclear D gene. The CDR3 totals 14 residues. Per the germline V gene, CDR1 is SGHRS and CDR2 is YFSETQ. In DNA form, the CDR3 reads TGCGCCAGCAGCCAACTCTCTGGGGTCAACGTCCTGACTTTC. Translated: CASSQLSGVNVLTF. The variable domain in full, completed from reference TRBV5-1 and TRBJ2-6, reads KAGVTQTPRYLIKTRGQQVTLSCSPISGHRSVSWYQQTPGQGLQFLFEYFSETQRNKGNFPGRFSGRQFSNSRSEMNVSTLELGDSALYLCASSQLSGVNVLTFGAGSRLTVL.

The chain couples TRBV11-2 to TRBJ1-1; D not certain. The germline CDR1 and CDR2 sequences are SGHAT and FQNNGV. This CDR3 region has 16 residues. Trimming took 3 bases from V and 0 from J, leaving 14 bases between them. As DNA, the CDR3 is TGTGCCAGCAGCTTGCTGGGGTCGACGATGAACACTGAAGCTTTCTTT. It translates to CASSLLGSTMNTEAFF.

V usage is TRBV27 and J usage is TRBJ2-5, with TRBD2 as a possible D gene (6 bases). Germline V gene data show CDR1 as MNHEY and CDR2 as SMNVEV (reference sequence). This CDR3 region has 15 residues. V lost 3 bases to trimming and J lost 2 bases, with 13 bases between them. The CDR3 is CASSFSSGLQETQYF. The CDR3 bases are TGTGCCAGCAGTTTCTCCAGCGGACTACAAGAGACCCAGTACTTC.

The gene calls are TRBV27 and TRBJ1-1; maybe TRBD1 (5 bases). Deletions cut 4 bases from V and 1 base from J, with 10 bases between. CDR1 and CDR2 from the germline V gene are MNHEY and SMNVEV (reference sequence). This CDR3 has 14 residues. As DNA, the CDR3 is TGTGCCAGCAGTTCGATAACAGGGAACACTGAAGCTTTCTTT. Its translation: CASSSITGNTEAFF.